The 5 T cell receptor beta chains given below trace back to one sample, sequenced in a study of blood T cells in healthy people across ages. Combining a sample-barcoded 5' primer with a J-beta primer mix, a second PCR ran for roughly 7 to 12 cycles. TCRdb analysed the 5' RACE reads with MiXCR anew, one entry per CDR3 protein. The profile shows around 780,000 distinct CDR3 sequences, around 50% of them singletons. The material sequenced was blood. The source is a man between 40 and 49 years old in good health.

This clonotype was found a few times. The V gene is TRBV12-3 or TRBV12-4, the J gene TRBJ1-1, with D maybe TRBD1 (5 bases). The V end lost 8 bases, the J end lost 0 bases, and 7 bases lay between the germline ends. There are 12 residues in the CDR3. DNA of the CDR3: TGTGCCAGCGGACATTTGAACACTGAAGCTTTCTTT. Its protein product is CASGHLNTEAFF.

This chain uses TRBV28 with TRBJ2-1; perhaps TRBD1 as D (6 bases). Germline V gives CDR1 MDHEN, CDR2 SYDVKM. The V end lost 10 bases, the J end lost 2 bases, and 12 bases lay between the germline ends. The CDR3 totals 13 residues. In nucleotides, the CDR3 is TGTGCCACCGATGGGACAACCTACAATGAGCAGTTCTTC. This codes for CATDGTTYNEQFF. The variable domain in full, with the rest retrieved from reference TRBV28 and TRBJ2-1, is DVKVTQSSRYLVKRTGEKVFLECVQDMDHENMFWYRQDPGLGLRLIYFSYDVKMKEKGDIPEGYSVSREKKERFSLILESASTNQTSMYLCATDGTTYNEQFFGPGTRLTVL.

The rearrangement links TRBV27 to TRBJ1-2; 9 nucleotides align to TRBD1. Trimming cost V 6 bases and J 8 bases; bases outside gene matches: 10. The length of the CDR3 is 14 residues. CDR1 is MNHEY and CDR2 is SMNVEV in the germline V gene (reference sequence). The chain's CDR3 is CASRGTTGGWGYTF. The CDR3, as DNA: TGTGCCAGCAGGGGGACTACAGGGGGCTGGGGCTACACCTTC.

The rearrangement joins TRBV7-2 to TRBJ2-7; D is unclear. Trimming pared 1 base from V and 2 bases from J, leaving 12 bases between. The CDR3 sequence is 15 residues long. CDR1 and CDR2 (germline): SGHTA, FQGNSA. CDR3 sequence reads: CASSLEQTRTYEQYF. Here the CDR3 DNA reads TGTGCCAGCAGCTTAGAACAGACAAGGACCTACGAGCAGTACTTC.

V gene TRBV20-1 combines with J gene TRBJ2-1, with 7 bases that match TRBD1. From germline, CDR1 is DFQATT and CDR2 SNEGSKA (reference sequence). The trim removed 4 bases at V and 13 bases at J, leaving 19 bases unmatched. The CDR3 is 15 residues long. CDR3 in DNA: TGCAGTGCTACTGCCGGGACAGATAAATGGGAGACCCAGTTCTTC. Its translation: CSATAGTDKWETQFF.